This TCR beta chain was retrieved from a study of blood T cell repertoires in COVID-19. Turning to the study itself: Sources were T cells, B-cell-depleted T cells, or PBMCs; the material itself was cDNA or gDNA.

J was trimmed by 0 bases and V by 7 bases; bases with no gene match: 19. Germline assignment: CDR1 LNHDA and CDR2 SQIVND (reference sequence). The CDR3 consists of 20 residues. The Seattle site enrolled patients during active infection and followed them longitudinally. Assay used: immunoSEQ multiplex PCR; TCRdb lists only in-frame clones, some missing. The sample shows 200,000 to 250,000 clones, roughly nine tenths of them seen only once. The sequence was obtained from a woman in her forties or fifties with COVID-19, enrolled during active disease. What was sequenced was peripheral blood. The chain links TRBV19 to TRBJ2-2; 8 bases map to TRBD2. CDR3 bases: TGTGCCAGTAAGGGTCAGACGGAATTCCTAGCGGGTTCGAACACCGGGGAGCTGTTTTTT. This encodes CASKGQTEFLAGSNTGELFF.